Listed here are 14 T cell receptor beta chains from one sample, sequenced in a study of blood T cell repertoires in COVID-19. Sequencing used immunoSEQ multiplex PCR; TCRdb keeps in-frame clones, though not all of them. The table includes over 100,000 clones, roughly 79% detected once. Sequencing used peripheral blood. The receptor source for this set is a woman aged 60 to 75 with active or convalescent COVID-19.

V is TRBV23-1 and J is TRBJ1-1; TRBD1 matches 9 bases. TRBV23-1 is an open reading frame, and its role is uncertain. J was trimmed by 4 bases and V by 3 bases; bases with no gene match: 9. The CDR3 is 16 residues long. In DNA form, the CDR3 reads TGCGCCAGCAGTCATTCCTACAGGGGGCGAACCACTGAAGCTTTCTTT. Translating it yields CASSHSYRGRTTEAFF.

The chain joins TRBV4-2 to TRBJ2-2; 7 bases line up with TRBD2. The CDR3 totals 17 residues. V was pared by 0 bases and J by 1 base, with 5 bases of the junction left unmatched. The germline gives CDR1 LGHNA, CDR2 YNFKEQ. The CDR3 here is CASSQDPSGLNTGELFF. The CDR3 DNA follows: TGTGCCAGCAGCCAAGATCCTAGCGGACTGAACACCGGGGAGCTGTTTTTT.

The chain combines TRBV6-5 with TRBJ2-7; TRBD1 matches at 8 bases. The CDR3 covers 15 residues. V dropped 8 bases and J dropped 1; count of bases not matched to a gene: 10. Germline CDR1 is MNHEY and CDR2 is SVGAGI. The DNA for the CDR3 is TGTGCCAGCGGTAACCGGGACAGGCCTTCCTACGAGCAGTACTTC. Encoded protein: CASGNRDRPSYEQYF.

The chain uses TRBV7-9 and TRBJ2-1; TRBD2 agrees at 10 bases. The J segment lost 2 bases and the V segment lost 6 bases, leaving 7 bases of the junction unmatched. This CDR3 contains 16 residues. Germline-derived CDR1 and CDR2 are SEHNR and FQNEAQ (reference sequence). The CDR3 protein is CASSPLAGVTYNEQFF. The CDR3 DNA reads as TGTGCCAGCAGTCCTCTAGCGGGGGTTACCTACAATGAGCAGTTCTTC.

V is TRBV9 and J is TRBJ2-2; a weak D match, TRBD1 (5 bases). Per germline, CDR1 SGDLS and CDR2 YYNGEE. CDR3 size: 16 residues. Trimming stripped 0 bases from V and 2 bases from J, with 11 bases between. CDR3: CASSVGTGPNTGELFF. The CDR3 DNA follows: TGTGCCAGCAGCGTAGGCACAGGACCTAACACCGGGGAGCTGTTTTTT.

This clone was observed a few times. The chain joins TRBV12-3 or TRBV12-4 to TRBJ1-1; 9 positions agree with TRBD1. J lost 10 bases, V lost 6 bases, and 9 bases had no gene match. CDR3 length: 13 amino acids. Here the CDR3 reads CASSPGTGLSAFF. The CDR3 nucleotides read TGTGCCAGCAGCCCCGGGACAGGGTTATCAGCTTTCTTT.

In this sample, this clone turned up a few times. The genes are TRBV10-3 and TRBJ1-1; 7 bases are a match to TRBD1. The CDR3 runs to 14 residues. The ends lost 10 bases at V and 0 bases at J; junction bases unmatched: 8. CDR1 and CDR2 from the germline V gene are ENHRY and SYGVKD. The CDR3: CATIKQGLNTEAFF. DNA of the CDR3: TGTGCCACCATAAAACAGGGGCTGAACACTGAAGCTTTCTTT.

This rearrangement joins TRBV19 to TRBJ2-1; 9 bases map to TRBD2. The J segment lost 6 bases and the V segment lost 7 bases, leaving 10 bases of the junction unmatched. The CDR3 contains 15 residues. CDR1 is LNHDA and CDR2 is SQIVND in the germline V gene (reference sequence). The CDR3 coding sequence is TGTGCCAGTACGATATGGCGGGGGGGCTCCAATGAGCAGTTCTTC. Translating it yields CASTIWRGGSNEQFF.

This clone was seen a handful of times. This sequence joins TRBV28 and TRBJ1-2, with D tentatively TRBD1 (6 bases). The germline V gene has CDR1 MDHEN and CDR2 SYDVKM. CDR3 length: 12 residues. V gave up 5 bases and J gave up 9 bases, with 13 bases separating them. In nucleotides, the CDR3 is TGTGCCAGCAGTCCACAGGGTATTAGCTACACCTTC. Its protein product is CASSPQGISYTF.

The CDR3, as DNA: TGTGCCAGCAGCGTAGGGCCCCGACAGGGGTATGAAAAACTGTTTTTT. Protein sequence: CASSVGPRQGYEKLFF. The rearrangement joins TRBV9 to TRBJ1-4; 8 nucleotides line up with TRBD1. The CDR3 loop spans 16 amino acids. Germline CDR1 SGDLS, CDR2 YYNGEE. Trimming took 0 bases from V and 6 from J; bases not matched to a gene: 7.

This sequence joins TRBV7-8 and TRBJ2-1; D is possibly TRBD1 (5 bases). CDR3 size: 13 residues. Trimming pared 3 bases from V and 10 bases from J, leaving 13 bases between. Germline V lookup: CDR1 SGHVS, CDR2 FQNEAQ. CDR3 nucleotides: TGTGCCAGCAGCTTGGGTGGGGCAGGCGAGCAGTTCTTC. It yields the protein CASSLGGAGEQFF.

This clone was counted a few times. This sequence joins TRBV28 and TRBJ1-3; TRBD1 agrees at 8 bases. The CDR3 is 16 residues long. J gave up 0 bases and V 10 bases, and 11 bases lay outside the gene matches. Germline loops: CDR1 MDHEN, CDR2 SYDVKM. CDR3 residues: CATADRAFSSGNTIYF. In DNA form, the CDR3 reads TGTGCCACCGCGGACAGGGCTTTTAGCTCTGGAAACACCATATATTTT.

The rearrangement uses TRBV6-2 or TRBV6-3 and TRBJ2-7; TRBD1 agrees at 10 bases. CDR3 length equals 14 residues. The germline CDR1 and CDR2 sequences are MNHEY and SVGEGT. Trimming took 5 bases from V and 1 from J; bases not matched to a gene: 2. In DNA form, the CDR3 reads TGTGCCAGCAGTGACAGGGGGCAGTCCTACGAGCAGTACTTC. This sequence encodes CASSDRGQSYEQYF.

This clone was seen a single time. The gene calls are TRBV2 and TRBJ1-2, with a possible D match to TRBD1 (6 bases). Trimming stripped 6 bases from V and 6 bases from J, with 11 bases between. The CDR3 has 12 residues. Germline V lookup: CDR1 SNHLY, CDR2 FYNNEI. The CDR3 loop reads CASRGGGNGYTF. The DNA for the CDR3 is TGTGCCAGCAGGGGAGGGGGAAATGGCTACACCTTC.